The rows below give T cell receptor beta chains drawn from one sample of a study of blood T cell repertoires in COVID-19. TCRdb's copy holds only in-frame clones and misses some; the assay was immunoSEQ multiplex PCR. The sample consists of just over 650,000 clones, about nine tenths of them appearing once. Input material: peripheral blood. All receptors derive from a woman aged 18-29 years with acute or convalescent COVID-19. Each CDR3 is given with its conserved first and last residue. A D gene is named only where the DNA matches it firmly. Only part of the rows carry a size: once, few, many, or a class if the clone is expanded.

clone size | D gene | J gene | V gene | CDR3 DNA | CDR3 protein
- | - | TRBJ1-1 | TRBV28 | TGTGCCAGCAGAGTTTTATCACCCGGGGACACTGAAGCTTTCTTT | CASRVLSPGDTEAFF
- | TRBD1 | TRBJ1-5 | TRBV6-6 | TGTGCCAGCAGTTCGGACAGGGTAATGAGCAATCAGCCCCAGCATTTT | CASSSDRVMSNQPQHF
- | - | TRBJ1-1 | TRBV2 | TGTGCCAGCATATCCAGGGTAGTTGAAGCTTTCTTT | CASISRVVEAFF
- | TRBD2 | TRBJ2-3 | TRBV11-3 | TGTGCCAGCAGCGTTGGGGGACTAGCGGGGGAGGCGGATACGCAGTATTTT | CASSVGGLAGEADTQYF
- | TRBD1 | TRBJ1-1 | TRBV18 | TGTGCCAGCTCACCCCCACAGGGGACCCAAGGGAACACTGAAGCTTTCTTT | CASSPPQGTQGNTEAFF
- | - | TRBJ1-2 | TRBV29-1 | TGCAGCGCCAACATTGGGGGGAACTATGGCTACACCTTC | CSANIGGNYGYTF
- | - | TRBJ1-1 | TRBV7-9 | TGTGCCAGCAGCTTATTTAGTGAGGCGGCTGAAGCTTTCTTT | CASSLFSEAAEAFF
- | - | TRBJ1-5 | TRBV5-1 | TGCGCCAGCAGCTTGGAGGCGGGCAATCAGCCCCAGCATTTT | CASSLEAGNQPQHF
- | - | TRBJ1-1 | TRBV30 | TGTGCCTGGGGACTAGCAGGCGGAACTGAAGCTTTCTTT | CAWGLAGGTEAFF
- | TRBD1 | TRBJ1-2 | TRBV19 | TGTGCCAGCCTGACATTAATAGGACAGGGGGATCACTATGGCTACACCTTC | CASLTLIGQGDHYGYTF
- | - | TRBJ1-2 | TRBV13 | TGTGCCAGCAGCTCCAGGGGTGTGAACGGCTACACCTTC | CASSSRGVNGYTF
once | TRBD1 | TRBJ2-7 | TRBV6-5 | TGTGCCTGCCAGAGAGGCAGGGGGCCCTACGAGCAGTACTTC | CACQRGRGPYEQYF
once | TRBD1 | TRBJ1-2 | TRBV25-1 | TGTGCCAGCAGTGATCGGGCAGGGGGACACTATGGCTACACCTTC | CASSDRAGGHYGYTF
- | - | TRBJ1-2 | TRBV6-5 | TGTGCCAGCAGTACCCCCGTCCAGGGAAACTATGGCTACACCTTC | CASSTPVQGNYGYTF
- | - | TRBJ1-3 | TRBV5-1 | TGCGCCAGTCGGGAGGGACCCAGCACGGGAAACACCATATATTTT | CASREGPSTGNTIYF
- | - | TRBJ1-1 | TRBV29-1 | TGCAGCGTTGAGATCAGGGAGGGCACTGAAGCTTTCTTT | CSVEIREGTEAFF
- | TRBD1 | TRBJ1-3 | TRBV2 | TGTGCCAGCAGAAAGGGACAGGCTGGAAACACCATATATTTT | CASRKGQAGNTIYF
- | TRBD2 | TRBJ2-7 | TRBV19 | TGTGCCACCAAGAGGGACTACTTCTCCTACGAGCAGTACTTC | CATKRDYFSYEQYF
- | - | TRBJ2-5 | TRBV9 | TGTGCCAGCAGTCTATCCCCGGGTTCAGAGACCCAGTACTTC | CASSLSPGSETQYF
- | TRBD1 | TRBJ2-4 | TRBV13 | TGTGCCAGCACCAGGACAGGTGCCAAAAACATTCAGTACTTC | CASTRTGAKNIQYF
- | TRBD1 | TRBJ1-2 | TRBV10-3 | TGTGCCATCACCCAGACAGGGAGTGGCTACACCTTC | CAITQTGSGYTF
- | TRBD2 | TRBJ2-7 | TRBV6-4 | TGTGCCAGCAGTCCCGGGACTAGTAGCTACGAGCAGTACTTC | CASSPGTSSYEQYF
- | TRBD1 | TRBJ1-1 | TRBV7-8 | TGTGCCAGCAGCTTTTACAGGGGGATGGGCACTGAAGCTTTCTTT | CASSFYRGMGTEAFF
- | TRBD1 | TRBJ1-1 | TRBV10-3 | TGTGCCATCAGTGAGTATGACAGGGGTAGTGAAGCTTTCTTT | CAISEYDRGSEAFF
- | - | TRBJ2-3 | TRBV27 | TGTGCCAGCAGTTTATCGGTAGGACAACGGGCCGATACGCAGTATTTT | CASSLSVGQRADTQYF
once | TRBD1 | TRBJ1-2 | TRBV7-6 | TGTGCCAGCAGCCAAGTCTGGGGACAGAGTTCTGATGGCTACACCTTC | CASSQVWGQSSDGYTF
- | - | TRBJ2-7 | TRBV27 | TGTGCCAGCAGTCCCGGGGGGCCTCACCACCTTTACGAGCAGTACTTC | CASSPGGPHHLYEQYF
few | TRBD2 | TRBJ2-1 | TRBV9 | TGTGCCACTGAGCGGGGGGGCAAGCAGTTCTTC | CATERGGKQFF
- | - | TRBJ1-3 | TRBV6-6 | TGTGCCAGCACTGTCAGGGGAGGGAACACCATATATTTT | CASTVRGGNTIYF
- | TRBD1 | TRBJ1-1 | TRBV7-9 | TGTGCCAGCAGCAAGACAGGGGTCGCCACTGAAGCTTTCTTT | CASSKTGVATEAFF
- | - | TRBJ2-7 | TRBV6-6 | TGTGCCAGCAGTTGGAAGCGGAGCTACGAGCAGTACTTC | CASSWKRSYEQYF
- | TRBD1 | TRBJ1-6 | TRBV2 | TGTGCCAGCAGTTCTCGACAGGGTCCATATAATTCACCCCTCCACTTT | CASSSRQGPYNSPLHF
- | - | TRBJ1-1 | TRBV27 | TGTGCCAGCAGTTCAGGACCTCGGGACTTAAAGGACACTGAAGCTTTCTTT | CASSSGPRDLKDTEAFF
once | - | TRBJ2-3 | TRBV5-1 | TGCGCCAGCACCGCAACCGGGACAAGCACAGATACGCAGTATTTT | CASTATGTSTDTQYF
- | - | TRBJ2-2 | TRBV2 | TGTGCCAGCAGTGACAGGGCCACCGGGGAGCTGTTTTTT | CASSDRATGELFF
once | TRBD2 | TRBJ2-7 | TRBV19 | TGTGCCAGTAGTATAGGACTAGCGGAAACCTACGAGCAGTACTTC | CASSIGLAETYEQYF
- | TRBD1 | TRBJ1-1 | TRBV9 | TGTGCCAGCAGCGTAGGGGGACAGGGGGCATCTGAAGCTTTCTTT | CASSVGGQGASEAFF
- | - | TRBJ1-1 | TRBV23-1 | TGCGCCAGCAGCCCTCTAGATTCCGACGGCCGGGACACTGAAGCTTTCTTT | CASSPLDSDGRDTEAFF
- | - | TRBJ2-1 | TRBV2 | TGTGCCAGCAGTGAGCATTTGAGCTCCTACAATGAGCAGTTCTTC | CASSEHLSSYNEQFF
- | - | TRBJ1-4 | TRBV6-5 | TGTGCCAGCAGTTTCCGGACAGCGGCAACTAATGAAAAACTGTTTTTT | CASSFRTAATNEKLFF
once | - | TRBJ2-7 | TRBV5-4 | TGTGCCAGCAGCTCAGCCCTGACACAGGGCGAGCAGTACTTC | CASSSALTQGEQYF